These 24 T cell receptor beta chains were all obtained from the same sample, sequenced in a study of shared clonotypes between healthy human individuals. Only in-frame clones appear in the TCRdb table, and some are missing; sequencing was by immunoSEQ multiplex PCR. The sample contains over 2 million clones, about 90% of which appear only once. The sequenced sample was naive CD4+ T cells from PBMCs. The subset denotes: CD45RA+ positively selected. The receptors originated from a man aged 18 to 35 in good health. Some clones in this sample may be carry-over from other donors' samples.

V is TRBV11-2 and J is TRBJ2-5; 10 bases are a match to TRBD2. The CDR3 runs 14 residues. Germline values: CDR1 SGHAT, CDR2 FQNNGV. Trimming took 5 bases from V and 4 from J; bases not matched to a gene: 4. In DNA, the CDR3 is TGTGCCAGCAGCCCCCGACTAGCGGGAGAGACCCAGTACTTC. Protein: CASSPRLAGETQYF.

This clone has only a few counts. The chain joins TRBV30 to TRBJ1-1; 8 bases line up with TRBD1. V was clipped by 5 bases and J by 3 bases; unmatched bases: 2. The CDR3 is made up of 12 amino acids. Germline V gene lookup returns CDR1 GTSNPN and CDR2 SVGIG (reference sequence). CDR3 sequence reads: CAWGQGDTEAFF. CDR3 in DNA: TGTGCCTGGGGACAGGGAGACACTGAAGCTTTCTTT. Filled out from reference TRBV30 and TRBJ1-1, the complete variable domain reads SQTIHQWPATLVQPVGSPLSLECTVEGTSNPNLYWYRQAAGRGLQLLFYSVGIGQISSEVPQNLSASRPQDRQFILSSKKLLLSDSGFYLCAWGQGDTEAFFGQGTRLTVV.

This chain links TRBV11-2 with TRBJ1-2; D might be TRBD1 (5 bases). Deletions cut 3 bases from V and 4 bases from J, with 18 bases between. Germline CDR1 SGHAT, CDR2 FQNNGV. This CDR3 comprises 16 residues. Here the CDR3 reads CASSLAGDLRLYGYTF. The CDR3 bases are TGTGCCAGCAGCTTGGCCGGGGACCTACGACTCTATGGCTACACCTTC.

This clone was recorded once. This chain links TRBV9 with TRBJ2-5, with TRBD2 matching over 8 bases. The CDR3 totals 15 residues. Trimming removed 4 bases from V and 5 bases from J; junction bases left unmatched: 10. Germline V lookup: CDR1 SGDLS, CDR2 YYNGEE. The CDR3 here is CASSLRGVGGETQYF. The CDR3 DNA sequence: TGTGCCAGCAGCCTGCGGGGGGTTGGGGGCGAGACCCAGTACTTC.

The rearrangement uses TRBV28 and TRBJ1-5; 7 bases align to TRBD1. Germline V gene lookup returns CDR1 MDHEN and CDR2 SYDVKM. This CDR3 contains 16 residues. After removal of 5 bases from V and 6 bases from J, the junction contained 13 bases not matched to a gene. The CDR3 spells CASSASGTAFGQPQHF. CDR3 in DNA: TGTGCCAGCAGTGCATCCGGGACAGCCTTCGGTCAGCCCCAGCATTTT.

This chain uses TRBV2 with TRBJ2-1, with D possibly matching TRBD2 (5 bases). Germline assignment: CDR1 SNHLY and CDR2 FYNNEI. The CDR3 runs 13 residues. The V and J ends lost 5 bases and 9 bases respectively, with 14 bases between them. The CDR3 here is CASSTISTIEQFF. The CDR3 nucleotides read TGTGCCAGCAGTACAATTTCGACTATTGAGCAGTTCTTC.

The J gene is TRBJ2-1, the V gene TRBV19; D is ambiguous. Germline assignment: CDR1 LNHDA and CDR2 SQIVND (reference sequence). V lost 3 bases and J 9 bases, leaving 6 bases between the germline ends. The CDR3 contains 11 residues. The CDR3 sequence: CASSIRTEQFF. CDR3 DNA sequence: TGTGCCAGTAGTATTCGCACTGAGCAGTTCTTC.

The V and J genes are TRBV28 and TRBJ1-1, with D unclear. Germline lookup yields CDR1 MDHEN and CDR2 SYDVKM. CDR3 length: 11 residues. The germline V and J ends were trimmed by 6 bases and 6 bases, with 8 bases remaining between them. The CDR3, as DNA: TGTGCCAGCAGCGTTTTCCCTGAAGCTTTCTTT. As protein: CASSVFPEAFF.

This clone has a handful of counts. This chain connects TRBV7-9 to TRBJ1-1, with D hard to call. This CDR3 is built from 15 residues. Trimming pared 2 bases from V and 3 bases from J, leaving 13 bases between. Germline assignment: CDR1 SEHNR and CDR2 FQNEAQ (reference sequence). Here the CDR3 reads CASSLYGSRDTEAFF. The DNA for the CDR3 is TGTGCCAGCAGCTTATACGGGTCTCGCGACACTGAAGCTTTCTTT.

The chain links TRBV5-6 to TRBJ2-7; no reliable D call. The CDR3 spans 13 residues. Germline V gene lookup returns CDR1 SGHDT and CDR2 YYEEEE. Between the trimmed V and J ends, which lost 0 bases and 7 bases, there was a span of 11 bases. The chain's CDR3 is CASSLGPLEEQYF. CDR3 in DNA: TGTGCCAGCAGCTTGGGACCCCTGGAGGAGCAGTACTTC.

This sequence joins TRBV10-1 and TRBJ2-7, with 10 positions matching TRBD2. The CDR3 contains 15 residues. Unmatched junction bases numbered 7, after V lost 2 bases and J lost 6 bases. The germline CDR1 and CDR2 sequences are WNHNN and SYGVQD (reference sequence). In DNA, the CDR3 is TGCGCCAGCAGTGAGGCTAGCGGGAGCTTCTCCGAGCAGTACTTC. The encoded protein is CASSEASGSFSEQYF.

The gene calls are TRBV18 and TRBJ1-5, with TRBD1 identical over 8 bases. CDR3 length equals 15 residues. Trimming cost V 1 base and J 5 bases; bases outside gene matches: 4. The germline V gene encodes CDR1 KGHSH and CDR2 LQKENI. CDR3 in DNA: TGTGCCAGCTCACCACGGCAGGGGGCTGATCAGCCCCAGCATTTT. Translation: CASSPRQGADQPQHF.

The V and J genes are TRBV5-1 and TRBJ2-7; TRBD1 might be the D (6 bases). Deletions cut 4 bases from V and 5 bases from J, with 19 bases between. Germline V gene lookup returns CDR1 SGHRS and CDR2 YFSETQ. This CDR3 region has 15 residues. The CDR3 DNA reads TGCGCCAGCAGCGTATACAGGGAAACTACTGACGAGCAGTACTTC. Encoded protein: CASSVYRETTDEQYF.

The chain recombines TRBV10-3 with TRBJ2-5; 7 positions agree with TRBD1. The CDR3 runs 17 residues. The V segment lost 0 bases and the J segment 4 bases; nucleotides outside the gene matches: 11. Germline-derived CDR1 and CDR2 are ENHRY and SYGVKD. The CDR3 region has the DNA TGTGCCATCAGTGAGTCTTTGACAGGGACGGCATCAGAGACCCAGTACTTC. This sequence encodes CAISESLTGTASETQYF.

This clone was counted once. V and J are TRBV28 and TRBJ2-7, with D possibly being TRBD1 (6 bases). Germline CDR1 reads MDHEN; CDR2 reads SYDVKM. V was shortened by 6 bases and J by 2 bases, with 14 bases between the two germline ends. This CDR3 has 14 amino acids. CDR3: CASRPGTPAYEQYF. CDR3 nucleotide sequence: TGTGCCAGCAGGCCCGGGACACCAGCCTACGAGCAGTACTTC.

V is TRBV29-1 and J is TRBJ1-1; D might be TRBD1 (5 bases). This CDR3 is built from 15 residues. Germline lookup yields CDR1 SQVTM and CDR2 ANQGSEA. Trimming took off 4 bases at V and 1 base at J, with 16 bases between the two ends. The DNA for the CDR3 is TGCAGCGTTGCTCTTCGATTGGGGGGGAACACTGAAGCTTTCTTT. Its protein product is CSVALRLGGNTEAFF.

This clone was seen a single time. The CDR3 sequence: CASSPPGLGTQYF. The CDR3 nucleotides are TGTGCCAGCAGCCCCCCGGGACTAGGTACGCAGTATTTT. This rearrangement joins TRBV7-3 to TRBJ2-3; 8 bases are a match to TRBD2. The CDR3 is 13 residues long. V was pared by 5 bases and J by 8 bases, with 6 bases of the junction left unmatched. From germline, CDR1 is SGHTA and CDR2 FQGTGA.

The V gene is TRBV28, the J gene TRBJ2-1; 7 positions match TRBD2. Germline CDR1 and CDR2: MDHEN and SYDVKM. The trim removed 6 bases at V and 6 bases at J, leaving 5 bases unmatched. The CDR3 has 13 residues. The CDR3 reads CASSSGGGNEQFF. CDR3 DNA: TGTGCCAGCAGCTCTGGGGGGGGCAATGAGCAGTTCTTC. The full variable domain, in which reference TRBV28 and TRBJ2-1 provide the parts outside the CDR3, is DVKVTQSSRYLVKRTGEKVFLECVQDMDHENMFWYRQDPGLGLRLIYFSYDVKMKEKGDIPEGYSVSREKKERFSLILESASTNQTSMYLCASSSGGGNEQFFGPGTRLTVL.

This clone has only a few counts. The chain joins TRBV20-1 to TRBJ1-1; D is perhaps TRBD1 (5 bases). V was pared by 2 bases and J by 8 bases, with 9 bases between. From germline, CDR1 is DFQATT and CDR2 SNEGSKA (reference sequence). This CDR3 region has 11 residues. In nucleotides, the CDR3 is TGCAGTGCTAGATCGGGGGAAGAAGCTTTCTTT. Translating it yields CSARSGEEAFF.

This chain connects TRBV28 to TRBJ1-2; 8 nucleotides agree with TRBD1. Germline trimming cut 6 bases from V and 8 bases from J; bases unmatched to any gene: 8. The CDR3 runs to 13 residues. Germline CDR1 reads MDHEN; CDR2 reads SYDVKM. Here the CDR3 DNA reads TGTGCCAGCAGCGACCAGGGGGCTGGGGGCTACACCTTC. It is translated as CASSDQGAGGYTF.

This rearrangement joins TRBV19 to TRBJ2-2; maybe TRBD2 (5 bases). This CDR3 is 15 amino acids long. From germline, CDR1 is LNHDA and CDR2 SQIVND (reference sequence). V was pared by 10 bases and J by 4 bases, with 19 bases between. CDR3 loop: CATHNFAAGTGELFF. The CDR3, as DNA: TGTGCCACCCACAATTTCGCCGCGGGCACCGGGGAGCTGTTTTTT.

The chain joins TRBV5-5 to TRBJ2-3; D might be TRBD1 or TRBD2, each matching 5 bases. The length of the CDR3 is 16 residues. CDR1 is SGHKS and CDR2 is YYEKEE in the germline V gene (reference sequence). V lost 3 bases to trimming and J lost 1 base, with 15 bases between them. This CDR3 is CASSWGTPRGTDTQYF. CDR3 sequence (DNA): TGTGCCAGCAGCTGGGGGACCCCGAGAGGCACAGATACGCAGTATTTT.

V usage is TRBV5-4 and J usage is TRBJ2-1; D is unresolved. Trimming left V 4 bases short and J 2 bases short, with 10 bases between. The CDR3 contains 14 residues. Germline V gene lookup returns CDR1 SGHNT and CDR2 YYREEE (reference sequence). The CDR3 sequence: CASSPVQPYNEQFF. The CDR3, as DNA: TGTGCCAGCAGCCCCGTTCAACCCTACAATGAGCAGTTCTTC.

The chain couples TRBV2 to TRBJ2-5; TRBD1 might be the D (6 bases). The CDR3 totals 13 residues. The V and J ends lost 6 bases and 1 base respectively, with 9 bases between them. Germline loops: CDR1 SNHLY, CDR2 FYNNEI. The CDR3 sequence is CASSAGVQETQYF. Written as DNA, the CDR3 is TGTGCCAGCAGCGCAGGGGTCCAAGAGACCCAGTACTTC.